A selection of T cell receptor beta chains follows, all from one sample in a study of CD8+ T cells in alopecia areata. Sequencing used immunoSEQ multiplex PCR; TCRdb keeps in-frame clones, though not all of them. The sample lists 90,000 to 130,000 clones; 55% to 75% were seen once. The source material was CD8+ T cells sorted from blood. All receptors come from a human donor in good health. The CDR3 runs from the conserved cysteine through the conserved F or W. A D gene is named only where the DNA matches it firmly. Clone size is not always given. Where it is, it says once, few, many or a class for expanded clones.

DNA,CDR3,J,size,V,D
TGTGCCTGGAGTGAATGGACAGGGGACACCATATATTTT,CAWSEWTGDTIYF,TRBJ1-3,NA,TRBV30,TRBD1
TGTGCCAGCAGTGAGAGGGGGCATAGAGAGACCCAGTACTTC,CASSERGHRETQYF,TRBJ2-5,NA,TRBV5-6,TRBD1
TGTGCCAGCAGCTTGAAGGCCTTCGGCCAAGAGACCCAGTACTTC,CASSLKAFGQETQYF,TRBJ2-5,NA,TRBV5-6,NA
TGTGCCAGCAGCCAAACCTCTGCTGTAGGGTGGGGTACGCAGTATTTT,CASSQTSAVGWGTQYF,TRBJ2-3,few,TRBV28,NA
TGTGCCAGCAGCTTGGAGGGGGCTACAGATACGCAGTATTTT,CASSLEGATDTQYF,TRBJ2-3,NA,TRBV5-6,TRBD1
TGTGCCAGCAGCAGAACCGGGACAGGGCCGGTGGAGACCCAGTACTTC,CASSRTGTGPVETQYF,TRBJ2-5,few,TRBV7-6,TRBD1
TGCAGCACCGACAGTATGCACCTGAAGAGCTCCTACAATGAGCAGTTCTTC,CSTDSMHLKSSYNEQFF,TRBJ2-1,once,TRBV29-1,NA
TGCGCCAGCAGCCAAGTGGACAGGGGCCACGAGCAGTACTTC,CASSQVDRGHEQYF,TRBJ2-7,NA,TRBV4-1,TRBD1
TGCAGCGTTGAAAGGCTAGCGGGGGGGCCATATACGCAGTATTTT,CSVERLAGGPYTQYF,TRBJ2-3,NA,TRBV29-1,TRBD2
TGTGCCAGCTCCCGAGGTGCGGGGAACACTGAAGCTTTCTTT,CASSRGAGNTEAFF,TRBJ1-1,NA,TRBV18,NA
TGTGCCACCAGCAGAGTCCGGGGGCCGGAGTACGAGCAGTACTTC,CATSRVRGPEYEQYF,TRBJ2-7,NA,TRBV15,NA
TGCGCCAGCAGTGAGGCTCGCGGGGCAGATACGCAGTATTTT,CASSEARGADTQYF,TRBJ2-3,once,TRBV10-2,NA
TGCGCCAGCAACTGGGGGCCCGGGCAGCCCCAGCATTTT,CASNWGPGQPQHF,TRBJ1-5,NA,TRBV10-2,NA
TGTGCCTGGAGTAACCTAGGGTACAATCAGCCCCAGCATTTT,CAWSNLGYNQPQHF,TRBJ1-5,NA,TRBV30,NA
TGTGCCAGCAGCCTCTACGCGGGGTACGCTGCCGCTGGAAACACCATATATTTT,CASSLYAGYAAAGNTIYF,TRBJ1-3,NA,TRBV14,NA
TGTGCCAGCAGCTCTACAGGGGTCCTCAATCAGCCCCAGCATTTT,CASSSTGVLNQPQHF,TRBJ1-5,NA,TRBV5-6,TRBD1
TGTGCCAGCAGCGATCAGACTAGCGGGGGGGCTTCGATCTATGAGCAGTTCTTC,CASSDQTSGGASIYEQFF,TRBJ2-1,NA,TRBV7-6,TRBD2
TGTGCCAGCGCTGGGACAGGGTCGTTTGGGCAGCCCCAGCATTTT,CASAGTGSFGQPQHF,TRBJ1-5,NA,TRBV2,TRBD1
TGTGCCAGCAGCGCACTCACGGGTGAGCAGTTCTTC,CASSALTGEQFF,TRBJ2-1,NA,TRBV13,NA
TGTGCCAGCAGCTCCGGGCTGTTTTTT,CASSSGLFF,TRBJ2-2,NA,TRBV13,NA
TGCGCCAGCAGCCAAGATGTAGGGTTTCAAGAGACCCAGTACTTC,CASSQDVGFQETQYF,TRBJ2-5,few,TRBV4-3,NA
TGTGCCAGCAGTGTTAGAGGGGGAATTTCACCCCTCCACTTT,CASSVRGGISPLHF,TRBJ1-6,few,TRBV27,NA
TGTGCCAGCAGCCAAGATGGGCTAGCGCTCTACAATGAGCAGTTCTTC,CASSQDGLALYNEQFF,TRBJ2-1,NA,TRBV4-2,NA
TGTGCCAGCAGTGATCCGGGGGCAAGGTACGAGCAGTACTTC,CASSDPGARYEQYF,TRBJ2-7,few,TRBV2,NA